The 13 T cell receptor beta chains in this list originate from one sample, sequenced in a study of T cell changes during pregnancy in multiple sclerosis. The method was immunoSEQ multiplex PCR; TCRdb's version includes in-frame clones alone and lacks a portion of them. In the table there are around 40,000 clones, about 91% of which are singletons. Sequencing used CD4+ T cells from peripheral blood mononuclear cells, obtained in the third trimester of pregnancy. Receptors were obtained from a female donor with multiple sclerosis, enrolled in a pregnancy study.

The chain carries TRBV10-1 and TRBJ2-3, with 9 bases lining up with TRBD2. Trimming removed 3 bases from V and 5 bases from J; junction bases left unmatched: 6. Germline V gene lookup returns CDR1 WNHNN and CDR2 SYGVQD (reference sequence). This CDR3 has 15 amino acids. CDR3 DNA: TGCGCCAGCAGTGAATTAGCGGGAGTGCTAGATACGCAGTATTTT. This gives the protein CASSELAGVLDTQYF.

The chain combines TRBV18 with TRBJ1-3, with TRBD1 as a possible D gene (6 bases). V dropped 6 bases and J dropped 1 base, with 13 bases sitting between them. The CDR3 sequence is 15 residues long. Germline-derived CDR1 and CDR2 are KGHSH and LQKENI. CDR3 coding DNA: TGTGCCAGCTCCCCGGACAGCATTTCTGGAAACACCATATATTTT. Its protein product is CASSPDSISGNTIYF.

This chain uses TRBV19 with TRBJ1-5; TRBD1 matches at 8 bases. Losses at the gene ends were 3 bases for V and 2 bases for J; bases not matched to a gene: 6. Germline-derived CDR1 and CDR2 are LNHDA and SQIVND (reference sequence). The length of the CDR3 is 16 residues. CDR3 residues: CASSILTGAGNQPQHF. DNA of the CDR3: TGTGCCAGTAGTATCCTGACAGGGGCAGGCAATCAGCCCCAGCATTTT.

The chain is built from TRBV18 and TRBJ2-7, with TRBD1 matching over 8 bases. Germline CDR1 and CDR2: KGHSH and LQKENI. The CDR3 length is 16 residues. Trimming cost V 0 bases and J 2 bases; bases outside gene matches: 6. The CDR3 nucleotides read TGTGCCAGCTCACCACCGCACGGACAGGGACCCTACGAGCAGTACTTC. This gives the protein CASSPPHGQGPYEQYF.

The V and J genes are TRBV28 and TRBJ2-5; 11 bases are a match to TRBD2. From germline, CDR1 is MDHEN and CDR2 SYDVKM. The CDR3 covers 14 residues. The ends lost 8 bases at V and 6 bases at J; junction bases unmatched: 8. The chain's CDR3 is CASDETSGKKTQYF. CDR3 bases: TGTGCCAGCGATGAGACTAGCGGGAAGAAGACCCAGTACTTC.

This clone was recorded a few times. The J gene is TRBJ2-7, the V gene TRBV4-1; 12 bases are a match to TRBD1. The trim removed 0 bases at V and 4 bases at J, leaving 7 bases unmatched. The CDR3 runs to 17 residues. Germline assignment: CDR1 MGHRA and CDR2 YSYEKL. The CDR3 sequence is CASSQDPGQGAGYEQYF. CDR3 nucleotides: TGCGCCAGCAGCCAAGATCCGGGACAGGGGGCCGGGTACGAGCAGTACTTC.

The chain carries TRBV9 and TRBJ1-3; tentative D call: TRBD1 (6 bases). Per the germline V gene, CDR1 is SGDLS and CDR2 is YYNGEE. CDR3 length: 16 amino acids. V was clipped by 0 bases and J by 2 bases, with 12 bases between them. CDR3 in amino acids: CASSVGGGQTGNTIYF. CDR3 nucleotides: TGTGCCAGCAGCGTAGGCGGGGGGCAAACTGGAAACACCATATATTTT.

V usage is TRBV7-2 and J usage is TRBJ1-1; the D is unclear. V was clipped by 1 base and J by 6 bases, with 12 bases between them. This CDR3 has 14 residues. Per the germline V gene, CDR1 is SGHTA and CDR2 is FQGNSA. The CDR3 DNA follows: TGTGCCAGCAGCTTAGGCCCCAGGTTCGCTGAAGCTTTCTTT. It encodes CASSLGPRFAEAFF.

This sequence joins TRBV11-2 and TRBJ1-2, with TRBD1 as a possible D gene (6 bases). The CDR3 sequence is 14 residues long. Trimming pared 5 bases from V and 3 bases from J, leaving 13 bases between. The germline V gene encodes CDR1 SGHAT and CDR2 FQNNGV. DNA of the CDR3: TGTGCCAGCAGCCGGACAGACGGGGACTATGGCTACACCTTC. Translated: CASSRTDGDYGYTF. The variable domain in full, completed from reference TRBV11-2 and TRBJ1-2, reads EAGVAQSPRYKIIEKRQSVAFWCNPISGHATLYWYQQILGQGPKLLIQFQNNGVVDDSQLPKDRFSAERLKGVDSTLKIQPAKLEDSAVYLCASSRTDGDYGYTFGSGTRLTVV.

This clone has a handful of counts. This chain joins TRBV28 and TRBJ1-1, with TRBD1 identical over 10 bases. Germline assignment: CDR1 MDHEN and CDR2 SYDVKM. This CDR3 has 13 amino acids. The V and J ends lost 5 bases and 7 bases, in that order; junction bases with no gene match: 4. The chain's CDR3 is CASSPGQGIEAFF. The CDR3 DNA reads TGTGCCAGCAGTCCGGGACAGGGGATTGAAGCTTTCTTT.

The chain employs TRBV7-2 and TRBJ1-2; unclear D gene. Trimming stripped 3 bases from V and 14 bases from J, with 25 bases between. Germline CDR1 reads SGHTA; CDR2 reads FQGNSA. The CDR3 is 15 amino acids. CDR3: CASSFRRPPGPDGTF. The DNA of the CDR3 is TGTGCCAGCAGCTTTAGGAGGCCCCCCGGGCCAGACGGGACCTTC.

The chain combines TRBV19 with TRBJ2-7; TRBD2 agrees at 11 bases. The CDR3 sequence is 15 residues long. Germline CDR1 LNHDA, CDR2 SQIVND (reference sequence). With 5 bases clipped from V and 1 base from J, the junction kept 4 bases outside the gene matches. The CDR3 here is CASSFRTSGSYEQYF. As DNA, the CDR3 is TGTGCCAGTAGTTTTCGGACTAGCGGGTCCTACGAGCAGTACTTC. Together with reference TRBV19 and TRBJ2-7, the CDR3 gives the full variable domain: DGGITQSPKYLFRKEGQNVTLSCEQNLNHDAMYWYRQDPGQGLRLIYYSQIVNDFQKGDIAEGYSVSREKKESFPLTVTSAQKNPTAFYLCASSFRTSGSYEQYFGPGTRLTVT.

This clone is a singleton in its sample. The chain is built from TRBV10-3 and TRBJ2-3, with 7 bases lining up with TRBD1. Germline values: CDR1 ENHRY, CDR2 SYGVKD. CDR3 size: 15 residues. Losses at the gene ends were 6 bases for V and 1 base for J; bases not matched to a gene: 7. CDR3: CAIRGTVEGTDTQYF. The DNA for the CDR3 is TGTGCCATCAGGGGGACAGTCGAGGGCACAGATACGCAGTATTTT.